This T cell receptor (beta chain) was sequenced in a study of blood T cell repertoires in COVID-19 (dated by TCRdb to the early 2020s). With regard to the full study: The collaborator samples originated in the United States, Italy and Spain and spanned the acute and convalescent phases of COVID-19. A de-identified subject ID, COVID-19 status, age in years and sex were almost always included in the sample metadata. The repertoires were made available in a free public database intended to serve as a resource for research on the immune response to SARS-CoV-2. Samples were obtained from the ongoing ImmuneRACE study (first 160 participants) and from over 1,000 subjects provided by 6 global collaborators. Where available, HLA class I and class II types were obtained from metadata supplied by the sample provider rather than from assay-based typing. Deeply sampled blood TCRbeta repertoires from subjects exposed to, actively infected with, or recovered from COVID-19 were included in the dataset. The material from the prospective study consisted of cDNA or gDNA derived from T cells, B-cell-depleted T cells, or PBMCs.

The CDR3, cysteine through phenylalanine, is 15 amino acids long. The read is trimmed to its CDR3 DNA, 45 bases read in frame from base 1. Trimming at the junction amounts to 2 bases on V and 0 bases on J, and the germline ends lie 6 bases apart. The germline V gene specifies SGHRS as CDR1 and YFSETQ as CDR2. Each collaborating institution followed its own protocols to collect whole blood in K2EDTA tubes. For TCRbeta analysis, collaborator samples were shipped as frozen whole blood, as isolated PBMCs, or as DNA extracted from either sample type. TCRbeta CDR3 regions were amplified from genomic DNA by means of the immunoSEQ Assay, a bias-controlled multiplex PCR. As for how the authors treated the data: Within the assay, amplification of reference gene primers was used to estimate how many nucleated cells each sample contained. Sequence reads were collapsed and filtered to measure the absolute abundance of every unique TCRbeta CDR3 rearrangement. For each sample, productive Simpson clonality was calculated as the square root of Simpson's diversity index over productive rearrangements. TCRdb's version of the immuneACCESS table is confined to in-frame rearrangements and falls short of the full clone set. An unresolved V gene accounts for under half of the shortfall where checked; the remainder is of unknown origin. That table furnishes V, J and clone size, whereas the DNA furnished D and trimming. In this sample the table shows tens of thousands of clones, about 83% of which occur a single time. The ten most abundant clones make up around 6.3% of the sample.

A note on this clone: Its antigen is still unknown. Within one base of it there is no much larger clone, and no base qualities were kept.

General study outcomes and caveats: How much clinical and demographic metadata was included differed by source and by participant, and the metadata was provided uncurated.

The clonotype was recovered from a human donor in a cohort sampled during active COVID-19. The chain is encoded by TRBV5-1 joined to TRBJ2-6; the D region possibly corresponds to TRBD2 (5 bases align). The sample consisted of peripheral blood. This receptor has the CDR3 CASSLAASGANVLTF. The DNA reads as follows: TGCGCCAGCAGCTTAGCGGCCTCTGGGGCCAACGTCCTGACTTTC.